This entry concerns a single T cell receptor beta chain. The antigen remains undetermined. The source of the sample is a study of T cell responses to AZD1222 COVID-19 vaccine. General study points: After the peak T cell response, and only then, were repertoires sampled. It should be noted that donors were predominantly white British and more often female, and clonal diversity was possibly underestimated. Of spike-specific TCRs, nearly half reportedly target regions left unmutated in variants.

Second-dose intervals of approximately 4 or approximately 12 weeks were pooled. Method: immunoSEQ multiplex PCR; TCRdb's copy keeps in-frame clones and lacks some. The sample consists of around 99,000 clones, about 89% of them appearing once. CDR1 and CDR2 from the germline V gene are DFQATT and SNEGSKA (reference sequence). Trimming removed 3 bases from V and 5 bases from J, with 10 bases in between. This CDR3 comprises 12 residues. The source is an adult who received the AZD1222 COVID-19 vaccine. Sequencing was performed on peripheral blood, taken 28 days after the second AZD1222 dose. The gene calls are TRBV20-1 and TRBJ1-2; no firm D call. CDR3 residues: CSASSVTYGYTF. In DNA form, the CDR3 reads TGCAGTGCTAGTTCGGTGACTTATGGCTACACCTTC.